These 15 T cell receptor beta chains came from one sample sequenced in a study of long-term antiretroviral therapy in people with HIV. Investigators performed immunoSEQ version v3.0 at survey level. Assay used: immunoSEQ multiplex PCR; TCRdb lists only in-frame clones, some missing. Among tens of thousands of clones listed, 75% to 85% were seen once. Sequences were derived from unsorted PBMCs, sampled 3.4 years after starting antiretroviral therapy. The receptors were gathered from a man aged 30 to 39 with HIV.

This clone was recorded only once. CDR3 in amino acids: CASSYATGGNQPQHF. CDR3 nucleotide sequence: TGTGCCAGCAGTTACGCGACAGGGGGCAATCAGCCCCAGCATTTT. The V and J genes are TRBV6-6 and TRBJ1-5; TRBD1 agrees at 8 bases. Trimming at V came to 2 bases and at J to 2 bases, leaving 2 bases not matched to a gene. The germline gives CDR1 MNHNY, CDR2 SVGAGI (reference sequence). There are 15 residues in the CDR3.

The gene calls are TRBV28 and TRBJ1-1; no clear D gene. The germline gives CDR1 MDHEN, CDR2 SYDVKM. V was cut by 4 bases and J by 0 bases, with 9 bases left in between. This CDR3 has 14 residues. CDR3 in amino acids: CASSSPSMNTEAFF. In DNA form, the CDR3 reads TGTGCCAGCAGTTCCCCCAGTATGAACACTGAAGCTTTCTTT.

The V gene is TRBV4-1, the J gene TRBJ2-5, with TRBD2 matching 8 bases. Losses at the gene ends were 4 bases for V and 4 bases for J; bases not matched to a gene: 8. Germline lookup yields CDR1 MGHRA and CDR2 YSYEKL. The CDR3 covers 15 residues. The DNA of the CDR3 is TGCGCCAGCAGCCGACGGGAGGGCTTAGGAGAGACCCAGTACTTC. It translates to CASSRREGLGETQYF.

The V gene is TRBV27, the J gene TRBJ2-1, with D perhaps TRBD2 (6 bases). Deletions cut 2 bases from V and 6 bases from J, with 14 bases between. This CDR3 has 15 amino acids. Germline values: CDR1 MNHEY, CDR2 SMNVEV (reference sequence). The CDR3, as DNA: TGTGCCAGCAGTTTAATGAGCAGCGGGTTCAATGAGCAGTTCTTC. This sequence encodes CASSLMSSGFNEQFF.

J is TRBJ2-1 and V is TRBV5-1; D remains unclear. The germline gives CDR1 SGHRS, CDR2 YFSETQ. The V end lost 0 bases, the J end lost 10 bases, and 14 bases lay between the germline ends. This CDR3 has 14 amino acids. CDR3: CASSLEAGSREQFF. The CDR3 nucleotides read TGCGCCAGCAGCTTGGAAGCCGGATCTCGAGAGCAGTTCTTC.

The chain employs TRBV6-1 and TRBJ2-3; 7 positions match TRBD2. The CDR3 loop spans 15 amino acids. J gave up 4 bases and V 8 bases, and 12 bases lay outside the gene matches. Germline loops: CDR1 MNHNS, CDR2 SASEGT. In DNA, the CDR3 is TGTGCCAGCGAGGCGTCGGGGGGACCCCCAGATACGCAGTATTTT. Translated: CASEASGGPPDTQYF.

The rearrangement uses TRBV4-3 and TRBJ2-7; 7 bases match TRBD2. Trimming took 0 bases from V and 6 from J; bases not matched to a gene: 8. Germline values: CDR1 LGHNA, CDR2 YSLEER. The CDR3 consists of 15 residues. The CDR3 sequence: CASSQDWASGAEQYF. The CDR3, as DNA: TGCGCCAGCAGCCAAGATTGGGCTAGCGGTGCCGAGCAGTACTTC.

The gene calls are TRBV7-3 and TRBJ1-2; 7 bases fit TRBD1. Germline assignment: CDR1 SGHTA and CDR2 FQGTGA. Germline trimming cut 4 bases from V and 14 bases from J; bases unmatched to any gene: 19. This CDR3 spans 15 amino acids. The CDR3 sequence is CASSSNTGQATRGTF. The CDR3 nucleotides read TGTGCCAGCAGCTCCAACACAGGACAGGCTACCCGTGGAACCTTC.

The chain recombines TRBV5-1 with TRBJ2-1; a weak D match, TRBD2 (6 bases). Germline CDR1 and CDR2: SGHRS and YFSETQ. V lost 0 bases and J lost 2, with 15 bases in between. The length of the CDR3 is 17 residues. CDR3 sequence: CASSLAVGRGTYNEQFF. CDR3 sequence (DNA): TGCGCCAGCAGCTTGGCCGTCGGGAGAGGGACCTACAATGAGCAGTTCTTC.

The chain carries TRBV11-2 and TRBJ2-7; D uncertain. CDR1 is SGHAT, CDR2 FQNNGV, per germline. Trimming took 0 bases from V and 6 from J, leaving 6 bases between them. CDR3 length: 12 residues. The CDR3 sequence: CASSLDLSEQYF. In DNA, the CDR3 is TGTGCCAGCAGCTTAGATCTTAGCGAGCAGTACTTC.

For the CDR3, the DNA is TGTGCCAGCTCACCTGGGGTTTCAGAGACCCAGTACTTC. This translates into CASSPGVSETQYF. The rearrangement joins TRBV18 to TRBJ2-5; D gene uncertain. Germline CDR1 KGHSH, CDR2 LQKENI. CDR3 length: 13 amino acids. Between the trimmed V and J ends, which lost 3 bases and 4 bases, there was a span of 9 bases.

The V call is TRBV27, the J call TRBJ2-1; D may be TRBD2 (5 bases). The CDR3 is 12 amino acids. V lost 5 bases to trimming and J lost 9 bases, with 11 bases between them. CDR1 is MNHEY and CDR2 is SMNVEV in the germline V gene (reference sequence). This CDR3 is CASSERWGEQFF. DNA for the CDR3: TGTGCCAGCAGTGAGCGGTGGGGTGAGCAGTTCTTC.

The rearrangement links TRBV7-9 to TRBJ1-1; D ambiguous. The germline V and J ends were trimmed by 7 bases and 1 base, with 13 bases remaining between them. The CDR3 runs to 14 residues. Germline V CDR1 and CDR2: SEHNR, FQNEAQ (reference sequence). CDR3 nucleotides: TGTGCCAGCACCCAGACGGGGAGGAACACTGAAGCTTTCTTT. It encodes CASTQTGRNTEAFF. Full variable domain (rest looked up from reference TRBV7-9 and TRBJ1-1): DTGVSQNPRHKITKRGQNVTFRCDPISEHNRLYWYRQTLGQGPEFLTYFQNEAQLEKSRLLSDRFSAERPKGSFSTLEIQRTEQGDSAMYLCASTQTGRNTEAFFGQGTRLTVV.

The chain employs TRBV13 and TRBJ1-6; 7 bases map to TRBD1. Per germline, CDR1 PRHDT and CDR2 FYEKMQ (reference sequence). J gave up 9 bases and V 1 base, and 3 bases lay outside the gene matches. CDR3 length: 14 residues. CDR3 protein: CASSLVSGGSPLHF. The CDR3 DNA follows: TGTGCCAGCAGCTTAGTGTCAGGGGGTTCACCCCTCCACTTT.

The rearrangement uses TRBV6-4 and TRBJ2-2; 7 bases match TRBD2. The CDR3 is 13 amino acids. The V gene's germline CDR1 is MRHNA and CDR2 SNTAGT. After removal of 4 bases from V and 4 bases from J, the junction contained 0 bases not matched to a gene. The CDR3 coding sequence is TGTGCCAGCAGTGGGACTAGCACCGGGGAGCTGTTTTTT. Translating it yields CASSGTSTGELFF.